The sequence of this TCR delta chain was determined in a study of Vδ1+ human thymocytes. Study findings and constraints: Highly polyclonal TRG and TRD repertoires with Gaussian CDR3 length distributions appeared in thymus. The authors advised highly purified populations and single-cell validation. Despite high sort purity, about 20% of thymic T cell receptor delta sequences were Vdelta2. TRD repertoires were essentially private, unlike widely shared TRG clonotypes.

Alphabeta T cells were depleted, then CD3+ Vdelta1+ Vdelta2- thymocytes were FACS-sorted. The V end lost 0 bases, the J end lost 3 bases, and 23 bases lay between the germline ends. The germline CDR1 and CDR2 sequences are TSWWSYY and QGS. There are 19 residues in the CDR3. The template was reverse-transcribed extracted RNA. Pooled V-gene forward primers with one constant-region reverse primer generated the CDR3 amplicons by multiplex PCR. TCRdb used CATT to re-call clones from the multiplex PCR reads. Among over 45,000 delta-chain clones listed, less than 15% were seen once. Note on this clone: Its target is unknown.

The sequenced sample consisted of Vdelta1+ gamma-delta thymocytes from the thymus. Subset here: FACS-sorted CD3+ TCRalphabeta- TCRVdelta1+ TCRVdelta2- thymocytes. The TCR originated in a girl under three years old who had congenital heart surgery. V and J are TRDV1 and TRDJ1; D possibly corresponds to TRDD3 (6 bases). This CDR3 reads CALGELDRSLGRNADKLIF. CDR3 in DNA: TGTGCTCTTGGGGAACTTGATCGTAGTCTGGGGCGGAACGCCGATAAACTCATCTTT.